This T cell receptor (beta chain) appears in the sequencing data of a study of T cell repertoires in aging, cancer and after chemotherapy. The wider study: Healthy donor repertoires were recorded over several months to years and showed clear clonal overlap.

There are 13 residues in the CDR3. Germline loops: CDR1 DFQATT, CDR2 SNEGSKA (reference sequence). The V end was cut by 2 bases, the J end by 7 bases, with 12 bases between. The study's findings and limits: Rebound thymic output was suggested by rising median generation probability during chemotherapy in each cancer cohort. Untreated cancer patients had significantly lower blood TCR diversity than age-matched healthy donors.

Multiplex touch-down PCR with TRB-A/B primers amplified rearranged V-D-J TRB sequences. MiXCR, applied by TCRdb to the multiplex PCR reads, yields one record per CDR3 protein. The sample has 9,500 to 11,000 distinct CDR3 sequences; about 25% are singletons. The template was genomic DNA from peripheral blood, not RNA. Comments on this clonotype: Its antigen is currently unknown.

This sequence originates from a human donor in good health. V and J are TRBV20-1 and TRBJ2-1; D perhaps matches TRBD2 (6 bases). The sample consisted of blood. The CDR3 DNA is TGCAGTGCTAGATCTCCAGCGGGTAATGAGCAGTTCTTC. Amino acids: CSARSPAGNEQFF.